This T cell receptor (beta chain) originates from a study of blood T cell repertoires in COVID-19. Study in general: Both acute and convalescent COVID-19 samples were obtained from the United States, Italy and Spain. In each case, the material was cDNA or gDNA derived from T cells, B-cell-depleted T cells, or PBMCs.

Original processing methods: Reference gene primer amplification gave nucleated cell count estimates. Measured with immunoSEQ multiplex PCR; TCRdb has only the in-frame clones, and not every one. V and J calls and clone size follow that table, whereas D and trimming were derived from the DNA. The data hold hundreds of thousands of clones, with about 82% observed a single time. Germline V gene lookup returns CDR1 LNHDA and CDR2 SQIVND (reference sequence). The CDR3 covers 16 residues. After removal of 5 bases from V and 6 bases from J, the junction contained 10 bases not matched to a gene. The TCR originated in a human donor in a cohort sampled during active COVID-19. The gene calls are TRBV19 and TRBJ1-2, with 12 bases that match TRBD1. Sequences were obtained from peripheral blood. CDR3 in DNA: TGTGCCAGTAGTCCCCGTAAGGGACAGGGGGCAGATGGCTACACCTTC. Translation gives CASSPRKGQGADGYTF.